This TCR beta chain was retrieved from a study of T cells in Graves' hyperthyroidism and ophthalmopathy. Findings and limits, study-wide: In the analysis, a 13 V-J model separated ophthalmopathy from stable hyperthyroidism.

Germline V gene data show CDR1 as MDHEN and CDR2 as SYDVKM. The CDR3 consists of 14 residues. V gave up 4 bases and J gave up 5 bases, with 14 bases separating them. Regarding this clonotype: As yet, its antigen is unknown.

PBMCs were collected from a roughly 9.7 ml volume of fresh peripheral blood. TCR beta CDR3 region amplification was performed from RNA transcripts. During a first-round RT-PCR of the TCR CDR3, the HTBI primer set was used. TCRdb ran MiXCR on the multiplex PCR reads and lists one entry per CDR3 protein. The data contain about 400,000 distinct CDR3 sequences, approximately 15% of them singletons. The V and J genes are TRBV28 and TRBJ1-1, with D tentatively TRBD1 (5 bases). Sequenced sample: blood. The receptor was isolated from a woman under 40 with Graves' hyperthyroidism. CDR3 nucleotide sequence: TGTGCCAGCAGTTCGAGGGGTATAGGAACTGAAGCTTTCTTT. This gives the protein CASSSRGIGTEAFF. Combining the CDR3 with reference TRBV28 and TRBJ1-1 gives the whole variable domain DVKVTQSSRYLVKRTGEKVFLECVQDMDHENMFWYRQDPGLGLRLIYFSYDVKMKEKGDIPEGYSVSREKKERFSLILESASTNQTSMYLCASSSRGIGTEAFFGQGTRLTVV.